This record covers a single T cell receptor (beta chain). The antigen remains unidentified. The data were taken from a study of cytomegalovirus exposure and HLA in healthy donors. The PCR used 60 Vbeta and 13 Jbeta primers. This table comes from immunoSEQ multiplex PCR, and its TCRdb copy is limited to in-frame clones, with some not included. The repertoire includes 200,000 to 250,000 clones, about 84% of them detected once, and roughly 1.3% sits in the top ten. Trimming removed 3 bases from V and 4 bases from J, with 16 bases in between. The CDR3 is 15 residues long. The germline gives CDR1 MNHEY, CDR2 SMNVEV (reference sequence). Study results and caveats: DRB1 showed the most TCR associations and HLA-C the fewest in a later analysis, as rates varied by HLA locus. It was reported that TCR beta sequences correctly inferred the HLA-A and HLA-B alleles for most subjects.

Sequencing input: PBMCs. This receptor was obtained from a human donor in good health. This sequence joins TRBV27 and TRBJ2-7; a possible D gene is TRBD1 (5 bases). The CDR3 region has the DNA TGTGCCAGCAGTTTTGGGGTAAGGGGCGGTTACGAGCAGTACTTC. This translates into CASSFGVRGGYEQYF.